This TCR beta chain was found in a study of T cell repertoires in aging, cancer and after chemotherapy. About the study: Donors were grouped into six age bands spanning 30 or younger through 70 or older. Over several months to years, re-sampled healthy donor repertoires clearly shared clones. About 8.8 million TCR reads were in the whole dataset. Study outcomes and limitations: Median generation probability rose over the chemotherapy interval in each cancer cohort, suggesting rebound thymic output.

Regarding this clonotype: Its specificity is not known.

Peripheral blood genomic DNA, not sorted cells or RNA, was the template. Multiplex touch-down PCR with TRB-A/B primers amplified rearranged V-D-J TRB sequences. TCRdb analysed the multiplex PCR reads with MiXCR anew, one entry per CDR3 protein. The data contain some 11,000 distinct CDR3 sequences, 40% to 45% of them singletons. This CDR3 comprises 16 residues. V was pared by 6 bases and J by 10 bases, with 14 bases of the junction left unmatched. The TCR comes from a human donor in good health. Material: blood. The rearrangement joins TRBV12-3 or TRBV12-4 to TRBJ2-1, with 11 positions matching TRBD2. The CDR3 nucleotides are TGTGCCAGCAGAACAGCCGGGACTAGCGGCCTTTGGGAGCAGTTCTTC. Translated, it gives CASRTAGTSGLWEQFF.